This T cell receptor (beta chain) was sequenced in a study of cytomegalovirus exposure and HLA in healthy donors. Germline assignment: CDR1 SEHNR and CDR2 FQNEAQ (reference sequence). The CDR3 covers 14 residues. V gave up 3 bases and J gave up 1 base, with 6 bases separating them. As concerns this clone: Antigen specificity is unknown.

Researchers ran the PCR with 60 Vbeta and 13 Jbeta primers. Generated by immunoSEQ multiplex PCR, the TCRdb table keeps only in-frame clones and is missing some. The profile covers approximately 190,000 clones, with 75% to 85% appearing a single time and roughly 0.73% taken by the ten largest. Study-wide results and caveats: Excluded were some V segments that proved indistinguishable, including TRBV6-2 and TRBV6-3.

The specimen sequenced was PBMCs. This receptor was taken from a woman younger than 35 in good health and CMV-seronegative. This rearrangement joins TRBV7-9 to TRBJ2-2, with no clear D. The CDR3: CASSLTVNTGELFF. The CDR3 DNA reads as TGTGCCAGCAGCTTGACTGTGAACACCGGGGAGCTGTTTTTT.